One sample yielded the 8 T cell receptor beta chains listed below, sequenced in a study of T cells in localized non-small cell lung cancer. Clones were sequenced by immunoSEQ multiplex PCR, and TCRdb holds only the in-frame ones, with some missing. The table shows over 6,000 clones, with 15% occurring only once. The sequences come from normal lung tissue next to the tumor, collected before any cancer treatment. These receptor sequences come from an older male donor with stage II squamous cell lung carcinoma.

Relative to its sample, this clone is medium-sized. The chain employs TRBV11-3 and TRBJ2-1; the match to TRBD2 covers 10 bases. The CDR3 runs to 15 residues. The ends lost 1 base at V and 6 bases at J; junction bases unmatched: 3. CDR1 is SGHNT, CDR2 YENEEA, per germline. The DNA of the CDR3 is TGTGCCAGCAGCTTAGGGCTAGCGGGAGCCAATGAGCAGTTCTTC. Protein: CASSLGLAGANEQFF.

The chain joins TRBV10-3 to TRBJ2-7; 10 bases are a match to TRBD1. Per germline, CDR1 ENHRY and CDR2 SYGVKD. CDR3 size: 17 residues. The V and J ends lost 2 bases and 3 bases, in that order; junction bases with no gene match: 10. The CDR3 DNA reads TGTGCCATCAGTGAGCATGCCGGGACAGGGGTTATCTACGAGCAGTACTTC. The encoded protein is CAISEHAGTGVIYEQYF.

The V gene is TRBV7-1, the J gene TRBJ1-2; TRBD1 aligns across 10 bases. TRBV7-1 is flagged as an ORF with uncertain function. V shed 5 bases, J shed 8 bases, and the junction held 5 bases outside the gene matches. The CDR3 is made up of 13 amino acids. In nucleotides, the CDR3 is TGTGCCAGCAGCAACGACAGGGGGCAGGGCTACACCTTC. This translates into CASSNDRGQGYTF.

A few counts support this clone. The chain recombines TRBV6-8 with TRBJ1-3, with D possibly TRBD1 on 5 matching bases. The ends were cut back, 2 bases at V and 0 bases at J, with 11 bases in the middle. This CDR3 is 16 amino acids long. Per the germline V gene, CDR1 is MNHGY and CDR2 is SAAAGT. The CDR3 protein is CASSYQGTSSGNTIYF. CDR3 nucleotides: TGTGCCAGCAGTTACCAGGGCACCTCCTCTGGAAACACCATATATTTT.

This clone has more than one count but fewer than ten. The V and J genes are TRBV9 and TRBJ2-7; no definite D call. The CDR3 covers 13 residues. The germline V and J ends were trimmed by 4 bases and 5 bases, with 13 bases remaining between them. Germline V gives CDR1 SGDLS, CDR2 YYNGEE. The CDR3 sequence is CASSTRMADEQYF. For the CDR3, the DNA is TGTGCCAGCAGCACCCGGATGGCGGACGAGCAGTACTTC.

V usage is TRBV19 and J usage is TRBJ1-6; 10 positions match TRBD1. J lost 10 bases, V lost 7 bases, and 4 bases had no gene match. Germline V lookup: CDR1 LNHDA, CDR2 SQIVND (reference sequence). CDR3 size: 13 residues. Here the CDR3 reads CASTSTGGSPLHF. The CDR3 nucleotides are TGTGCCAGTACCTCGACAGGGGGCTCACCCCTCCACTTT.

This clone was seen at least ten times. For the CDR3, the DNA is TGTGCCAGCAGCTTGGGGTCGGGGAACTATGGCTACACCTTC. Translated: CASSLGSGNYGYTF. J is TRBJ1-2 and V is TRBV11-3, with D uncertain. V dropped 3 bases and J dropped 2 bases, with 10 bases sitting between them. Per germline, CDR1 SGHNT and CDR2 YENEEA. The CDR3 is 14 residues long.

This clone is medium-sized in the sample. J is TRBJ1-1 and V is TRBV19; D is possibly TRBD1 (6 bases). This CDR3 has 15 amino acids. The germline V gene has CDR1 LNHDA and CDR2 SQIVND (reference sequence). The V end was cut by 3 bases, the J end by 9 bases, with 20 bases between. CDR3 protein: CASSMAGDQSNKAFF. DNA for the CDR3: TGTGCCAGTAGTATGGCAGGGGATCAATCCAATAAAGCTTTCTTT. Full variable domain (rest looked up from reference TRBV19 and TRBJ1-1): DGGITQSPKYLFRKEGQNVTLSCEQNLNHDAMYWYRQDPGQGLRLIYYSQIVNDFQKGDIAEGYSVSREKKESFPLTVTSAQKNPTAFYLCASSMAGDQSNKAFFGQGTRLTVV.